This TCR beta chain was found in a study of cytomegalovirus exposure and HLA in healthy donors. About the research overall: Across more than 350 genotyped donors, over 70% landed in the Caucasian-associated ancestry cluster.

All donors participated as healthy donors of bone marrow. V was shortened by 4 bases and J by 4 bases, with 11 bases between the two germline ends. Germline V gene data show CDR1 as KGHSH and CDR2 as LQKENI. This CDR3 contains 13 residues. This clone was recorded only once. As yet, its antigen is unknown. Study-wide points: A few V segments could not be told apart, such as TRBV6-2 and TRBV6-3, and were left out. In a later analysis, at a false discovery rate of 0.05, over 15,000 TCR beta sequences were associated with HLA alleles.

13 Jbeta primers and 60 Vbeta primers were used for the PCR. This table comes from immunoSEQ multiplex PCR, and its TCRdb copy is limited to in-frame clones, with some not included. The sample consists of roughly 190,000 clones, 70% to 90% of them appearing once. The TCR was taken from a woman aged 18 to 35 in good health and CMV-seronegative. Material: PBMCs. The V call is TRBV18, the J call TRBJ2-7; D possibly corresponds to TRBD1 (6 bases). CDR3 DNA sequence: TGTGCCAGCTCACGCCCGACAGGTTACGAGCAGTACTTC. Its protein product is CASSRPTGYEQYF.